One sample yielded the 9 T cell receptor beta chains listed below, sequenced in a study of response to subunit inactivated influenza vaccine. A single record per CDR3 protein comes from TCRdb applying MiXCR to the RT-PCR reads. The table lists about 180,000 distinct CDR3 sequences, about 9% of them singletons, with about a tenth in the top ten. The material was non-naive T cells sorted from PBMCs, obtained on the day of vaccination. The receptor set was obtained from a man in his fifties who received an inactivated influenza vaccine.

The V gene is TRBV14, the J gene TRBJ2-2; 8 nucleotides agree with TRBD1. CDR1 and CDR2 (germline): SGHDN, FVKESK. After removal of 0 bases from V and 4 bases from J, the junction contained 7 bases not matched to a gene. The CDR3 contains 17 residues. The DNA for the CDR3 is TGTGCCAGCAGCCAAGATCGCGACAGGGGTGGCACCGGGGAGCTGTTTTTT. Translating gives CASSQDRDRGGTGELFF.

This clonotype was counted at least ten times. The genes are TRBV7-9 and TRBJ1-2; 11 bases agree with TRBD1. The germline V gene encodes CDR1 SEHNR and CDR2 FQNEAQ (reference sequence). This CDR3 spans 15 amino acids. After removal of 8 bases from V and 2 bases from J, the junction contained 7 bases not matched to a gene. The CDR3 region has the DNA TGTGCCAGCGGTGTAGGGACAGGGGGAAACTATGGCTACACCTTC. Translating gives CASGVGTGGNYGYTF.

This clonotype was detected a few times. V usage is TRBV5-5 and J usage is TRBJ2-2, with D tentatively TRBD2 (5 bases). Deletions cut 4 bases from V and 6 bases from J, with 19 bases between. The CDR3 consists of 16 residues. Germline CDR1 and CDR2: SGHKS and YYEKEE (reference sequence). CDR3 nucleotide sequence: TGTGCCAGCAGCATTTCCCCACGGACTTCGGCCGGGGAGCTGTTTTTT. Encoded protein: CASSISPRTSAGELFF. Full variable domain (remainder filled in from reference TRBV5-5 and TRBJ2-2): DAGVTQSPTHLIKTRGQQVTLRCSPISGHKSVSWYQQVLGQGPQFIFQYYEKEERGRGNFPDRFSARQFPNYSSELNVNALLLGDSALYLCASSISPRTSAGELFFGEGSRLTVL.

For the CDR3, the DNA is TGTGCCACCAGCAGAGAAGGAACATTCAATCAGCCCCAGCATTTT. This sequence encodes CATSREGTFNQPQHF. V and J are TRBV15 and TRBJ1-5; no definite D call. The germline CDR1 and CDR2 sequences are LNHNV and YYDKDF (reference sequence). This CDR3 spans 15 amino acids. V was pared by 0 bases and J by 3 bases, with 9 bases between.

This clonotype showed up just a few times. The chain employs TRBV7-2 and TRBJ2-1; 7 positions match TRBD2. The CDR3 is 16 amino acids. V was clipped by 4 bases and J by 2 bases; unmatched bases: 8. Germline V gene data show CDR1 as SGHTA and CDR2 as FQGNSA. CDR3 sequence (DNA): TGTGCCAGCAGCTCAGACCTAGCGGATACCTACAATGAGCAGTTCTTC. It translates to CASSSDLADTYNEQFF.

In its sample, this clonotype was seen many times. The chain recombines TRBV5-1 with TRBJ2-2; 8 positions match TRBD2. Germline V gene sequence: CDR1 SGHRS, CDR2 YFSETQ. The V gene end was trimmed by 3 bases and the J gene end by 0 bases; junction bases not matched to a gene: 4. This CDR3 comprises 16 residues. CDR3 bases: TGCGCCAGCAGCTCAGGACTAGCCTCGAACACCGGGGAGCTGTTTTTT. It encodes CASSSGLASNTGELFF.

The V and J genes are TRBV10-3 and TRBJ1-3; D uncertain. Germline V gene data show CDR1 as ENHRY and CDR2 as SYGVKD. CDR3 length: 16 amino acids. The V and J ends lost 3 bases and 0 bases respectively, with 12 bases between them. CDR3 bases: TGTGCCATCAGTGACAACAATGCCAACTCTGGAAACACCATATATTTT. It encodes CAISDNNANSGNTIYF.

The CDR3 here is CASSLDNQPQHF. As DNA, the CDR3 is TGTGCCAGCAGCTTAGACAATCAGCCCCAGCATTTT. The genes are TRBV7-9 and TRBJ1-5; D gene ambiguous. V dropped 1 base and J dropped 3 bases, with 1 base sitting between them. The CDR3 contains 12 residues. Per germline, CDR1 SEHNR and CDR2 FQNEAQ (reference sequence).

About this clonotype itself: A read error may explain this, as a much larger clone is one base away. J is TRBJ2-2 and V is TRBV7-2; the D is unclear. Trimming stripped 6 bases from V and 6 bases from J, with 8 bases between. From germline, CDR1 is SGHTA and CDR2 FQGNSA. The CDR3 consists of 12 residues. The CDR3 sequence is CASRSPPGELFF. The CDR3 bases are TGTGCCAGCAGATCACCTCCCGGGGAGCTGTTTTTT.